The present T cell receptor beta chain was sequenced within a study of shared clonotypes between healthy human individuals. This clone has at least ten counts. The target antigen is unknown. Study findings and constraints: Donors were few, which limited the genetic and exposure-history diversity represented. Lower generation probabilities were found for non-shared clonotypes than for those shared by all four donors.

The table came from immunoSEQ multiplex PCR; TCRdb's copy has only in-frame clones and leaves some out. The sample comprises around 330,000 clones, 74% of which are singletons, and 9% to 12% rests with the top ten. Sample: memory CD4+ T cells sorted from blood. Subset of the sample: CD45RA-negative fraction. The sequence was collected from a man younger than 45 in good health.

The CDR3 reads CASMRDRAYEQFF. CDR3 coding DNA: TGTGCCAGCATGCGGGACAGGGCGTATGAGCAGTTCTTC. J is TRBJ2-1 and V is TRBV6-1; 9 bases map to TRBD1. The CDR3 extends over 13 amino acids. V dropped 7 bases and J dropped 8; count of bases not matched to a gene: 6. Germline lookup yields CDR1 MNHNS and CDR2 SASEGT.